A single sample gave rise to the 11 T cell receptor beta chains below, sequenced in a study of cytotoxic CD8 clonotypes in ibrutinib-treated CLL. Generated by immunoSEQ multiplex PCR, the TCRdb table keeps only in-frame clones and is missing some. The sample carries roughly 220,000 clones, over 65% recorded once. Sequenced here: PBMCs, sampled after 12 months of ibrutinib treatment. Every receptor here comes from a human donor with chronic lymphocytic leukemia.

The V gene is TRBV2, the J gene TRBJ1-2; D is unresolved. The CDR3 loop spans 17 amino acids. Looked up from germline, CDR1 is SNHLY and CDR2 is FYNNEI. V lost 7 bases and J 0 bases, leaving 21 bases between the germline ends. For the CDR3, the DNA is TGTGCCAGCACCCCGTGGGCCCTCTTTGTAGCTAACTATGGCTACACCTTC. This gives the protein CASTPWALFVANYGYTF.

The rearrangement joins TRBV18 to TRBJ2-7; D might be TRBD2 (6 bases). This CDR3 is built from 15 residues. Germline V gene data show CDR1 as KGHSH and CDR2 as LQKENI. Trimming removed 3 bases at V and 0 bases at J, with 12 bases between. This CDR3 reads CASSPQGGNSYEQYF. The CDR3 DNA reads TGTGCCAGCTCACCTCAGGGCGGGAACTCCTACGAGCAGTACTTC.

The gene calls are TRBV4-2 and TRBJ2-3; 10 bases are a match to TRBD2. Germline trimming cut 2 bases from V and 1 base from J; bases unmatched to any gene: 6. CDR1 and CDR2 from the germline V gene are LGHNA and YNFKEQ. This CDR3 contains 17 residues. The CDR3 DNA follows: TGTGCCAGCAGCCAATTTACCGGGACTAGCGGCACAGATACGCAGTATTTT. Translating gives CASSQFTGTSGTDTQYF.

The chain is built from TRBV7-9 and TRBJ2-7; D possibly matches TRBD1 or TRBD2 (5 bases each). The V gene lost 5 bases and the J gene lost 0 bases, with 20 bases spanning the gap. The CDR3 totals 17 residues. Germline CDR1 and CDR2: SEHNR and FQNEAQ (reference sequence). The CDR3 region is CASSHRDRLPLSYEQYF. The CDR3 DNA reads TGTGCCAGCAGCCACCGGGACCGCCTACCCCTCTCCTACGAGCAGTACTTC.

The chain has TRBV29-1 and TRBJ1-1, with TRBD1 identical over 7 bases. From germline, CDR1 is SQVTM and CDR2 ANQGSEA. CDR3 length equals 12 residues. Trimming took 7 bases from V and 6 from J; bases not matched to a gene: 8. DNA of the CDR3: TGCAGCGGCCACAGGGGTGGTTCTGAAGCTTTCTTT. Translating it yields CSGHRGGSEAFF.

The V call is TRBV6-1, the J call TRBJ2-7; D remains unclear. Trimming shortened V by 6 bases and J by 4 bases, and 10 bases separated the two germline ends. Germline lookup yields CDR1 MNHNS and CDR2 SASEGT. This CDR3 contains 12 residues. Here the CDR3 DNA reads TGTGCCAGCAGCCCTACAGCATACGAGCAGTACTTC. Translating it yields CASSPTAYEQYF.

This chain's CDR3 is CASSRTSGGEETQYF. The CDR3 coding sequence is TGTGCCAGCAGCCGGACTAGCGGGGGGGAAGAGACCCAGTACTTC. V gene TRBV9 combines with J gene TRBJ2-5; 15 bases align to TRBD2. Unmatched junction bases numbered 1, after V lost 4 bases and J lost 3 bases. The CDR3 sequence is 15 residues long. Germline CDR1 SGDLS, CDR2 YYNGEE.

This clone was seen only a few times. The CDR3 nucleotides are TGTGCCAGCAGCTTACGGACTAGCGGGGTGAATGAGCAGTTCTTC. Its protein is CASSLRTSGVNEQFF. This chain uses TRBV7-2 with TRBJ2-1; 12 bases line up with TRBD2. The V and J ends lost 2 bases and 7 bases, in that order; junction bases with no gene match: 3. Germline values: CDR1 SGHTA, CDR2 FQGNSA. The CDR3 is 15 amino acids.

The chain joins TRBV11-2 to TRBJ1-2; TRBD1 aligns across 8 bases. The CDR3 runs 15 residues. V shed 1 base, J shed 3 bases, and the junction held 4 bases outside the gene matches. CDR1 and CDR2 from the germline V gene are SGHAT and FQNNGV. The CDR3, as DNA: TGTGCCAGCAGCTTAGTGGAACAGGGGGACTATGGCTACACCTTC. Translated, it gives CASSLVEQGDYGYTF.

V is TRBV6-5 and J is TRBJ1-2, with 11 bases aligning to TRBD1. This CDR3 is built from 14 residues. Losses at the gene ends were 6 bases for V and 7 bases for J; bases not matched to a gene: 7. In germline, CDR1 is MNHEY, CDR2 SVGAGI. CDR3 coding DNA: TGTGCCAGCAGAACCGTCGGACAGGGGGCTGGCTACACCTTC. It yields the protein CASRTVGQGAGYTF.

CDR3 region: CASSFSRRNNEQFF. CDR3 DNA: TGTGCCAGCAGCTTCTCCAGACGCAACAATGAGCAGTTCTTC. This sequence joins TRBV7-2 and TRBJ2-1, with unresolved D. V dropped 3 bases and J dropped 5 bases, with 11 bases sitting between them. There are 14 residues in the CDR3. The germline V gene encodes CDR1 SGHTA and CDR2 FQGNSA.